This TCR beta chain is from a study of blood T cell repertoires in COVID-19. A note on this clone: A read error may produce the germline difference seen at one junction end.

Authors' data handling: Reference gene primers were amplified, and this amplification served to estimate nucleated cell counts. Measured with immunoSEQ multiplex PCR; TCRdb has only the in-frame clones, and not every one. The V and J calls and clone size were taken over from that table, and D and trimming were inferred from the DNA. The sample contains 200,000 or so clones, just over 85% of which appear only once. CDR3 length: 12 amino acids. In germline, CDR1 is SGHTA, CDR2 FQGNSA. This sequence originates from a woman aged 40 to 50 with acute COVID-19. This chain links TRBV7-2 with TRBJ1-2; D is perhaps TRBD1 (5 bases). Sequencing was carried out using PBMCs or T cells enriched from blood (not recorded which). CDR3 sequence reads: CASSVREALTGF. The CDR3 nucleotides read TGTGCCAGCTCCGTCAGGGAGGCTCTTACAGGATTC.